Included here is one TCR beta chain sequence, with context. What it recognizes is unknown. The data belong to a study of T cell responses to AZD1222 COVID-19 vaccine. Overall study findings and caveats: Two AZD1222 doses significantly raised spike-specific TCR breadth and depth over controls. Unmutated variant regions are reportedly targeted by nearly half of spike-specific TCRs. Baseline serostatus was positive in only six AZD1222 recipients.

The assay was immunoSEQ multiplex PCR, and TCRdb's table has in-frame clones only and misses some. The table shows over 100,000 clones, with approximately 91% occurring only once. Germline V gene data show CDR1 as SGHRS and CDR2 as YFSETQ. This CDR3 contains 14 residues. V lost 4 bases and J lost 2; bases outside the gene matches: 4. This TCR derives from an adult who received the AZD1222 COVID-19 vaccine. The chain couples TRBV5-1 to TRBJ1-2; TRBD1 matches at 8 bases. The input for sequencing was peripheral blood, taken 28 days after the second AZD1222 dose. The CDR3: CASSQDRANYGYTF. Written as DNA, the CDR3 is TGCGCCAGCAGCCAGGACAGGGCGAACTATGGCTACACCTTC.